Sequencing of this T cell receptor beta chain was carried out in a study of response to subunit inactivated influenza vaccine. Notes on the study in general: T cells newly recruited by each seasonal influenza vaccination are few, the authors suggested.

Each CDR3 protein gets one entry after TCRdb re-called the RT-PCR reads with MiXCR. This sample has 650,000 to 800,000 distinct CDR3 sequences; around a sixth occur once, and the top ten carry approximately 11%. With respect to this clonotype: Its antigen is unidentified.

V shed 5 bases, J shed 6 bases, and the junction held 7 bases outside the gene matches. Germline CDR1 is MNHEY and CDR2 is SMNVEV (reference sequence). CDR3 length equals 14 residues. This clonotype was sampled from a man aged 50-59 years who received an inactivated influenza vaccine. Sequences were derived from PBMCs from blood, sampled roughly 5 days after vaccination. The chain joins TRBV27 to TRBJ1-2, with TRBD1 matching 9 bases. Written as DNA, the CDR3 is TGTGCCAGCAGTCCCATTGACAGGGGGGATGGCTACACCTTC. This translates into CASSPIDRGDGYTF.